This T cell receptor beta chain derives from a study of blood T cell repertoires in COVID-19. Across the whole study: The origin of the acute and convalescent COVID-19 samples was the United States, Italy and Spain. PBMCs, B-cell-depleted T cells, or T cells were the source of the cDNA or gDNA that made up the material.

Trimming cost V 0 bases and J 6 bases, with 11 bases left between them. CDR1 and CDR2 (germline): MNHNY, SVGAGI (reference sequence). This CDR3 contains 14 residues. In the source study's methods: Reference gene primer amplification yielded estimated nucleated cell counts. TCRdb's table, derived via immunoSEQ multiplex PCR, lists solely in-frame clones and lacks some. Clonal size and the V and J genes are those of that table, whereas D and trimming came from the DNA. The table includes about 65,000 clones, under 95% detected once. The chain has TRBV6-6 and TRBJ1-1, with D tentatively TRBD1 (5 bases). Sequenced: peripheral blood. This TCR was recovered from a man between 65 and 85 years old with active COVID-19. The CDR3 region is CASSYSEQGAEAFF. The CDR3 DNA reads as TGTGCCAGCAGTTACTCCGAGCAGGGCGCTGAAGCTTTCTTT.